These 11 T cell receptor beta chains were all obtained from the same sample, sequenced in a study of T cells after yellow fever vaccination. Each CDR3 protein is one row after TCRdb ran MiXCR on the 5' RACE reads. The sample comprises 200,000 to 300,000 distinct CDR3 sequences, 10% to 15% of which are singletons, and roughly 0.5% rests with the top ten. Sequenced material: CD4+ T cells sorted from PBMCs, taken 45 days after the yellow fever booster vaccination. The receptor set was obtained from a man aged 25 to 40 who received the YFV17D yellow fever vaccine.

V gene TRBV20-1 combines with J gene TRBJ2-1; perhaps D is TRBD1 or TRBD2 (5 bases each). The V gene's germline CDR1 is DFQATT and CDR2 SNEGSKA (reference sequence). Trimming pared 2 bases from V and 9 bases from J, leaving 29 bases between. This CDR3 spans 18 amino acids. CDR3 sequence (DNA): TGCAGTGCTAGACCTACCCGGGACCCGGGATGGATGGGGCTTGAGCAGTTCTTC. Amino acids: CSARPTRDPGWMGLEQFF.

This clonotype was counted between two and nine times. In nucleotides, the CDR3 is TGTGCCAGCAGCTACGCGGGTAAAGAGACCCAGTACTTC. Protein product: CASSYAGKETQYF. The chain carries TRBV7-9 and TRBJ2-5, with D possibly being TRBD2 (5 bases). CDR1 is SEHNR, CDR2 FQNEAQ, per germline (reference sequence). The CDR3 runs 13 residues. V lost 4 bases and J 3 bases, leaving 9 bases between the germline ends.

This chain joins TRBV9 and TRBJ2-1, with D uncertain. This CDR3 has 13 residues. Germline lookup yields CDR1 SGDLS and CDR2 YYNGEE. V lost 3 bases to trimming and J lost 9 bases, with 13 bases between them. As DNA, the CDR3 is TGTGCCAGCAGCGCCAGTAGTCGTGGTGAGCAGTTCTTC. Its protein is CASSASSRGEQFF. The whole variable domain, remainder taken from reference TRBV9 and TRBJ2-1, is DSGVTQTPKHLITATGQRVTLRCSPRSGDLSVYWYQQSLDQGLQFLIQYYNGEERAKGNILERFSAQQFPDLHSELNLSSLELGDSALYFCASSASSRGEQFFGPGTRLTVL.

V gene TRBV28 combines with J gene TRBJ2-3, with 9 bases lining up with TRBD2. V trimming: 5 bases; J trimming: 5 bases; junction bases outside the gene matches: 8. This CDR3 is 15 amino acids long. Germline CDR1 reads MDHEN; CDR2 reads SYDVKM. CDR3 coding DNA: TGTGCCAGCAGTCCCCTGGGACTAGCCCAAGATACGCAGTATTTT. Its translation: CASSPLGLAQDTQYF.

This chain links TRBV7-2 with TRBJ2-5; 7 bases fit TRBD1. Per the germline V gene, CDR1 is SGHTA and CDR2 is FQGNSA. This CDR3 comprises 13 residues. J lost 5 bases, V lost 4 bases, and 4 bases had no gene match. CDR3 sequence reads: CASSSQGVETQYF. CDR3 sequence (DNA): TGTGCCAGCAGCTCCCAGGGGGTGGAGACCCAGTACTTC.

This clonotype has ten or more counts. The chain has TRBV20-1 and TRBJ2-1; D gene unclear. Germline CDR1 and CDR2: DFQATT and SNEGSKA (reference sequence). The ends were cut back, 0 bases at V and 9 bases at J, with 6 bases in the middle. The CDR3 totals 11 residues. The CDR3 region is CSARDPVEQFF. The CDR3 DNA reads TGCAGTGCTAGAGATCCTGTTGAGCAGTTCTTC.

This clonotype was found many times. The chain recombines TRBV7-2 with TRBJ2-2; TRBD2 aligns across 8 bases. Trimming removed 5 bases from V and 5 bases from J; junction bases left unmatched: 10. The CDR3 is made up of 16 amino acids. The germline V gene encodes CDR1 SGHTA and CDR2 FQGNSA. For the CDR3, the DNA is TGTGCCAGCAGCCGTCGACTAGCGACAGAGACCGGGGAGCTGTTTTTT. Residues: CASSRRLATETGELFF. Full variable domain (remainder filled in from reference TRBV7-2 and TRBJ2-2): GAGVSQSPSNKVTEKGKDVELRCDPISGHTALYWYRQSLGQGLEFLIYFQGNSAPDKSGLPSDRFSAERTGGSVSTLTIQRTQQEDSAVYLCASSRRLATETGELFFGEGSRLTVL.

V gene TRBV24-1 combines with J gene TRBJ2-2; D not resolved. There are 12 residues in the CDR3. Trimming left V 6 bases short and J 3 bases short, with 4 bases between. Per germline, CDR1 KGHDR and CDR2 SFDVKD. CDR3 loop: CATSTYTGELFF. In DNA form, the CDR3 reads TGTGCCACCAGTACTTACACCGGGGAGCTGTTTTTT.

The V call is TRBV7-9, the J call TRBJ2-7; possible D gene TRBD1, 5 bases. CDR3 length: 12 residues. Trimming removed 5 bases at V and 6 bases at J, with 11 bases between. Germline CDR1 SEHNR, CDR2 FQNEAQ (reference sequence). The CDR3, as DNA: TGTGCCAGCAGCCCCCGACAGAGCGAGCAGTACTTC. This encodes CASSPRQSEQYF.

In DNA form, the CDR3 reads TGCGCCAGCAGCTCCCCCGACAGGGGTACAGATACGCAGTATTTT. Translation: CASSSPDRGTDTQYF. The gene calls are TRBV5-1 and TRBJ2-3; 8 positions match TRBD1. The junction had 6 bases not matched to a gene; V was cut back by 3 bases and J by 3 bases. The length of the CDR3 is 15 residues. Per germline, CDR1 SGHRS and CDR2 YFSETQ. The whole variable domain, filled in from reference TRBV5-1 and TRBJ2-3, reads KAGVTQTPRYLIKTRGQQVTLSCSPISGHRSVSWYQQTPGQGLQFLFEYFSETQRNKGNFPGRFSGRQFSNSRSEMNVSTLELGDSALYLCASSSPDRGTDTQYFGPGTRLTVL.

This chain's CDR3 is CSARVRLLAKNIQYF. As DNA, the CDR3 is TGCAGTGCTAGGGTTCGTCTACTAGCCAAAAACATTCAGTACTTC. The V gene is TRBV20-1, the J gene TRBJ2-4; no definite D call. The germline V gene encodes CDR1 DFQATT and CDR2 SNEGSKA (reference sequence). V dropped 3 bases and J dropped 0 bases, with 12 bases sitting between them. This CDR3 contains 15 residues.